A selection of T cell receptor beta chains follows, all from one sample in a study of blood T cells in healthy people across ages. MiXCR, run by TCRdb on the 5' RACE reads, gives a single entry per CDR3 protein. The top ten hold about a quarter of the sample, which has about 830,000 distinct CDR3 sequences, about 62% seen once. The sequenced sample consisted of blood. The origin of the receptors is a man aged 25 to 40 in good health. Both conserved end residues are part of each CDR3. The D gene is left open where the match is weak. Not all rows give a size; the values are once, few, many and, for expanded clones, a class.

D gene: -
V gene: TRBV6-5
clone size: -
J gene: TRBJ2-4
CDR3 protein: CASSYGRKNIQYF
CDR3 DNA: TGTGCCAGCAGTTACGGACGGAAAAACATTCAGTACTTC

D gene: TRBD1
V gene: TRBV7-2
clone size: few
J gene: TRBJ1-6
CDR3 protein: CASSPQGYNSPLHF
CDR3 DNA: TGTGCCAGCAGCCCACAGGGGTATAATTCACCCCTCCACTTT

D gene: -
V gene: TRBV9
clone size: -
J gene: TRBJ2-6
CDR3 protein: CASSVSGGRANVLTF
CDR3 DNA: TGTGCCAGCAGCGTATCCGGGGGACGGGCCAACGTCCTGACTTTC

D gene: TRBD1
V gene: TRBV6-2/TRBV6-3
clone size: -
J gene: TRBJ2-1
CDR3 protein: CASSSDRARYSYNEQFF
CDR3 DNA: TGTGCCAGCAGCTCCGACAGGGCCCGATATTCCTACAATGAGCAGTTCTTC

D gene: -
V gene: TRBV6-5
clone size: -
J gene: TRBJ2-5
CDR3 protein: CASSYATARQETQYF
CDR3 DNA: TGTGCCAGCAGTTACGCGACAGCCAGACAAGAGACCCAGTACTTC

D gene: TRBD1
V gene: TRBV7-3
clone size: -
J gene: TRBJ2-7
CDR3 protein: CASSNGQGDYEQYF
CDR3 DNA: TGTGCCAGCAGCAACGGACAGGGGGACTACGAGCAGTACTTC

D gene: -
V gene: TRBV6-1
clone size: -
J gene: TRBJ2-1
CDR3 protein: CASLTALYEQFF
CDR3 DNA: TGTGCCAGCCTGACAGCACTCTACGAGCAGTTCTTC

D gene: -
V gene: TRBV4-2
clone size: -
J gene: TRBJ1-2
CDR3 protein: CASTGGLLGYTF
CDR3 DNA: TGTGCCAGTACCGGCGGCCTGCTCGGCTACACCTTC

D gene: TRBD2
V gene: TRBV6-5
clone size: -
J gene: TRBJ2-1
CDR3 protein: CASRGLAGEQFF
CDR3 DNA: TGTGCCAGCAGGGGACTAGCGGGTGAGCAGTTCTTC

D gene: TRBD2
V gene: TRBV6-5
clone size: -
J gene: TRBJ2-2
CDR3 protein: CASSRSSGGNTGELFF
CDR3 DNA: TGTGCCAGCAGCCGGTCTAGCGGGGGGAACACCGGGGAGCTGTTTTTT

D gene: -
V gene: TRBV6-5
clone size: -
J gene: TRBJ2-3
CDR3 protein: CASSAGRSTDTQYF
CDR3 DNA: TGTGCCAGCAGCGCGGGACGGTCCACAGATACGCAGTATTTT

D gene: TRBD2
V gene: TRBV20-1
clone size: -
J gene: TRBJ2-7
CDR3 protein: CSARVPGGYEQYF
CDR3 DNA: TGCAGTGCTAGAGTGCCGGGGGGCTACGAGCAGTACTTC

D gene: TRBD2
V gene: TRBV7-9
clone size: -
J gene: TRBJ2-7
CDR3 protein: CASSFERGGSYEQYF
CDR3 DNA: TGTGCCAGCAGTTTTGAGCGGGGGGGCTCCTACGAGCAGTACTTC

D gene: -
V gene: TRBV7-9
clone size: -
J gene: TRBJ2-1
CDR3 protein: CASYGAGSYNEQFF
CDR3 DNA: TGTGCCAGCTACGGGGCTGGCTCCTACAATGAGCAGTTCTTC

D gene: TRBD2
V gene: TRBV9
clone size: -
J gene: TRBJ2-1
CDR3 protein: CAGSGEGLAYNEQFF
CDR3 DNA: TGTGCCGGCAGCGGGGAGGGGTTGGCCTACAATGAGCAGTTCTTC

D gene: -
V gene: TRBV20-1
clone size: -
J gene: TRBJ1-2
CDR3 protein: CSARADRYYGYTF
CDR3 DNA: TGCAGTGCTAGAGCCGACAGATACTATGGCTACACCTTC

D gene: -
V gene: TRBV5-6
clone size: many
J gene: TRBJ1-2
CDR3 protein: CASSLGTWGYTF
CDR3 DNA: TGTGCCAGCAGCTTGGGAACTTGGGGCTACACCTTC

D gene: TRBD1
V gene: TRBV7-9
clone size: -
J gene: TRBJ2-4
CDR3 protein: CASSSYRQGKNIQYF
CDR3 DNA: TGTGCCAGCAGCTCATACCGACAGGGGAAAAACATTCAGTACTTC

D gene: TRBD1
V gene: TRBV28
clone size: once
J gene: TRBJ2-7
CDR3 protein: CASGRDRVVGEQYF
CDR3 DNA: TGTGCCAGCGGCCGGGACAGGGTTGTTGGCGAGCAGTACTTC

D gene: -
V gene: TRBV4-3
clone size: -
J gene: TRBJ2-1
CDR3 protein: CASSQDRGGDEQFF
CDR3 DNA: TGCGCCAGCAGCCAAGACCGCGGAGGGGATGAGCAGTTCTTC

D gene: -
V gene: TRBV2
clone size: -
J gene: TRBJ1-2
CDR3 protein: CASENPQGYYGYTF
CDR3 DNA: TGTGCCAGCGAAAATCCCCAGGGATACTATGGCTACACCTTC

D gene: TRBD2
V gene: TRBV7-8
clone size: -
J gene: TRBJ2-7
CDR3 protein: CASSLISGGAASYEQYF
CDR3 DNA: TGTGCCAGCAGCTTAATAAGCGGGGGGGCCGCTAGCTACGAGCAGTACTTC

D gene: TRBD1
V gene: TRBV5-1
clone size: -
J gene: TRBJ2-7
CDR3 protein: CASSLEGATNYEQYF
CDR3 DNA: TGCGCCAGCAGCTTGGAGGGGGCGACTAACTACGAGCAGTACTTC

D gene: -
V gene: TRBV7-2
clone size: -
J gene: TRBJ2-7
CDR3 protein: CASHAGGDISYEQYF
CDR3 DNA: TGTGCCAGCCACGCCGGCGGGGATATTTCCTACGAGCAGTACTTC

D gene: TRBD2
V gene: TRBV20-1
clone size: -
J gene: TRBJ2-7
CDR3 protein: CSARPSGGQYERYF
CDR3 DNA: TGCAGTGCTAGACCTAGCGGGGGTCAATACGAGCGGTACTTC

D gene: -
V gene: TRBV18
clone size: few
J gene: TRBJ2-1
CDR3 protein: CASSPPSRSTYNEQFF
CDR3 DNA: TGTGCCAGCTCACCACCGAGCAGGTCCACGTACAATGAGCAGTTCTTC

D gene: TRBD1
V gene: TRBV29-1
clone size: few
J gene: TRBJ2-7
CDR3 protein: CSVRTGTGHEQYF
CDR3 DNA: TGCAGCGTTAGGACAGGGACGGGACACGAGCAGTACTTC

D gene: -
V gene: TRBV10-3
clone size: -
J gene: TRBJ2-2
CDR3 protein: CATESRLEGTGELFF
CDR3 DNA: TGTGCCACCGAGTCGCGACTAGAGGGAACCGGGGAGCTGTTTTTT

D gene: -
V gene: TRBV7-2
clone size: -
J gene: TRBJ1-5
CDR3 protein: CASSLVPLNQPQHF
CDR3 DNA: TGTGCCAGCAGCTTAGTTCCTCTCAATCAGCCCCAGCATTTT

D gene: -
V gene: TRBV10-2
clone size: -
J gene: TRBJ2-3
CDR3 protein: CASRNRYTDTQYF
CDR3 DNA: TGCGCCAGCAGAAACAGATACACAGATACGCAGTATTTT

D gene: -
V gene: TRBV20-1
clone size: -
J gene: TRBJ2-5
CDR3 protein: CSARDQGTQETQYF
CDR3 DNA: TGCAGTGCTAGAGATCAAGGGACCCAAGAGACCCAGTACTTC

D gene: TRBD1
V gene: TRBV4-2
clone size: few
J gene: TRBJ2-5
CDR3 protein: CASSQAPDRDQYF
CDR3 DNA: TGTGCCAGCAGCCAAGCCCCCGACAGGGACCAGTACTTC

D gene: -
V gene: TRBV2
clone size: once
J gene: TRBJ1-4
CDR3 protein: CASRVQGGREKLFF
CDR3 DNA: TGTGCCAGCAGGGTACAGGGAGGGAGAGAAAAACTGTTTTTT

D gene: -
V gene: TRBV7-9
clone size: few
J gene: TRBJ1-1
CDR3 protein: CASSFGTNTEAFF
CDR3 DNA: TGTGCCAGCAGCTTTGGTACGAACACTGAAGCTTTCTTT

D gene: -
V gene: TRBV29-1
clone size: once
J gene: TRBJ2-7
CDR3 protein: CSVAGVPYSYEQYF
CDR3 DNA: TGCAGCGTTGCAGGAGTTCCGTACTCCTACGAGCAGTACTTC